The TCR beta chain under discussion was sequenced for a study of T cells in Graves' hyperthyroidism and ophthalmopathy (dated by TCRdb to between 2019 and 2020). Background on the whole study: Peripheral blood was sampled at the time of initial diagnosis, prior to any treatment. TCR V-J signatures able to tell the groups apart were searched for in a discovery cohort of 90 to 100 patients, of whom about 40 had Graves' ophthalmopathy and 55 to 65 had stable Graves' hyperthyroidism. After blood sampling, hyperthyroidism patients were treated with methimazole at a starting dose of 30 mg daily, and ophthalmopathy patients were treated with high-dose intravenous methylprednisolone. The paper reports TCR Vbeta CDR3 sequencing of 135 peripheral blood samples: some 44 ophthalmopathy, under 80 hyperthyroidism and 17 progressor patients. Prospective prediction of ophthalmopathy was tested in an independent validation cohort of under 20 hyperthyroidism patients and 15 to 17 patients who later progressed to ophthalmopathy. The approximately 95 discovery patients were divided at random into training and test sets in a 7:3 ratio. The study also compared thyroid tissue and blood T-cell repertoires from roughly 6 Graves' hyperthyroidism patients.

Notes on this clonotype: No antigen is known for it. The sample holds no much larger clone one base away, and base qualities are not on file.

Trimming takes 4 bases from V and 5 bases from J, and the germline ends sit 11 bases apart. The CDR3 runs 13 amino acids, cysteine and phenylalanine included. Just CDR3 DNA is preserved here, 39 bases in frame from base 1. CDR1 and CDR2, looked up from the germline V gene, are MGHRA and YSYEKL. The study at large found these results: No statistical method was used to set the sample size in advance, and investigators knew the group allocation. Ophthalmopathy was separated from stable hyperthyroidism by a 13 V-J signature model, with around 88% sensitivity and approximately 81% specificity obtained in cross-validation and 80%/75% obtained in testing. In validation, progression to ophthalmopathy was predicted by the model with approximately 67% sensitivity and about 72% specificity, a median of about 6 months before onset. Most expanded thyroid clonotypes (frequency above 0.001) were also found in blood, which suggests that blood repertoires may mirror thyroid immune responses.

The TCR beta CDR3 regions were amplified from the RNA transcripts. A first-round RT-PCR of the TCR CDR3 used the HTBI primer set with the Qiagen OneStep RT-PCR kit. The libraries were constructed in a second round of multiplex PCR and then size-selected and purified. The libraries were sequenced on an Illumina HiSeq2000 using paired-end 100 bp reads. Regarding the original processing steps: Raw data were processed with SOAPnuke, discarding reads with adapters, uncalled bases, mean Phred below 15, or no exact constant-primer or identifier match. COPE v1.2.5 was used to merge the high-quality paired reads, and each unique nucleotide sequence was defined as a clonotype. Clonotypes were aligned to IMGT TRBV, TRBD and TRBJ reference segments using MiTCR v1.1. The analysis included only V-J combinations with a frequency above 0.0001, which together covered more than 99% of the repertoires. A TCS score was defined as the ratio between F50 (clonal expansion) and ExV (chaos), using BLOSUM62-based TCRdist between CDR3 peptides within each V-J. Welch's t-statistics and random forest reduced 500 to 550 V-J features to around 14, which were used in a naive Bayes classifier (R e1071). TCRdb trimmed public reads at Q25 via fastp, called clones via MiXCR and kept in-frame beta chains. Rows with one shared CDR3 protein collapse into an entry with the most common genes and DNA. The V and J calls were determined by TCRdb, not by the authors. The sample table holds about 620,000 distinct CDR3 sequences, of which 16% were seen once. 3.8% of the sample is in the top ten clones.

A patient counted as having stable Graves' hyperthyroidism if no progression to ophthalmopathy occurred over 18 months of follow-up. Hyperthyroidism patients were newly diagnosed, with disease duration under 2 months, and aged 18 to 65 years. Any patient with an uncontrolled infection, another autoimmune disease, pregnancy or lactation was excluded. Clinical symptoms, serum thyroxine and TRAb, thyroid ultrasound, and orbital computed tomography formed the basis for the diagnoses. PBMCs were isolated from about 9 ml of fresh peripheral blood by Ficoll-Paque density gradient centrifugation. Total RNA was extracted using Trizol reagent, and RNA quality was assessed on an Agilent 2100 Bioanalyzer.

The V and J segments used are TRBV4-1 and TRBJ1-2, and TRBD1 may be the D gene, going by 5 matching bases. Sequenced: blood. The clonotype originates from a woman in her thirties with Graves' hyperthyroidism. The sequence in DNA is TGCGCCAGCAGCCCCGCAGGGTTATATGGCTACACCTTC. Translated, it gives CASSPAGLYGYTF.